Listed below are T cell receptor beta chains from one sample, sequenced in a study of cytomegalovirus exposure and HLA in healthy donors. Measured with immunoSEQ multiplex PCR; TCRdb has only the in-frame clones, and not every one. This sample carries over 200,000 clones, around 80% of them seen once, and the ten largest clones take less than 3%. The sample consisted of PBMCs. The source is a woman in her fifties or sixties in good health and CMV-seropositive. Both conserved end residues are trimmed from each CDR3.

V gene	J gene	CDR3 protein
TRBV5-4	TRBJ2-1	ASSSTSGSMNEQF
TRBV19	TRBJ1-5	ASSSRDSNQPQH
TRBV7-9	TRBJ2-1	ASSLLGPPLDEQF
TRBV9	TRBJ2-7	ASRRDSTSYEQY
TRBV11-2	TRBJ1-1	ASSSQILARAF
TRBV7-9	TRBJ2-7	ASSTQGWEQY
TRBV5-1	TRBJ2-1	ASSWTSGGSNEQF
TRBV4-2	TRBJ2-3	ASSQEARGDDTQY
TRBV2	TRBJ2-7	ASSLRGVQY
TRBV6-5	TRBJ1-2	ASSYSGRGYGGYT
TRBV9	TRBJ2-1	ASSTTGTSLGEQF
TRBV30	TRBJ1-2	AHTGTYGYT
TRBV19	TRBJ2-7	ASSQPPGRGYEQY
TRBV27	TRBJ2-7	ASSLSGISSYEQY
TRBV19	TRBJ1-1	ASSSQYTEAF